This T cell receptor beta chain was identified during a study of spatial heterogeneity in lung cancer. In the study overall: Detected sequences consistently included more beta-chain ones than alpha-chain ones.

As for time point: sample taken at primary tumor resection. Tumor, nontumor lung or frozen PBMC supplied whole RNA that was sequenced unsorted. CDR1 is SGHAT, CDR2 FQNNGV, per germline. The junction had 14 bases not matched to a gene; V was cut back by 5 bases and J by 6 bases. The CDR3 runs 16 residues. TCRdb re-analysed the 5' RACE reads in MiXCR, keeping a single row per CDR3 protein. Of some 4,900 distinct CDR3 sequences in the sample, about 26% were seen once. The sequence derives from a male donor with early-stage non-small cell lung cancer. The chain has TRBV11-2 and TRBJ1-2; 8 bases match TRBD1. The sample here was PBMCs, taken at surgery. The CDR3 here is CASSPTDRGISHGYTF. The CDR3 DNA reads as TGTGCCAGCAGCCCGACAGACAGGGGAATAAGCCATGGCTACACCTTC.